Detailed here is one T cell receptor beta chain. This clonotype was counted ten times or more. Its antigen is currently not known. No qualities accompany the bases; no much larger clone lies one base away. Unsorted PBMC libraries were generated from 2 million PBMCs stored in RNAlater at -80 °C until RNA extraction. The multiple sclerosis patients were enrolled in a US clinical protocol that evaluated disease progression with magnetic resonance imaging. Peripheral blood was subjected to Ficoll-Hypaque density gradient centrifugation to isolate PBMCs, which were then cryopreserved in liquid nitrogen. From the cysteine through the phenylalanine, the CDR3 covers 13 amino acids. The kept DNA is CDR3 alone, 39 bases in frame from the first base. The V end gives up 6 bases and the J end 1 base, leaving 1 base in the junction not matched to a gene. Based on the germline V gene, the CDR1 and CDR2 sequences are MNHEY and SVGAGI.

cDNA was synthesized by template-switch 5'RACE using a primer carrying a 10-nucleotide random unique molecular identifier by which each TCR transcript was tagged. Every sequencing run yielded over 180 million TCR-beta sequences covering 15-18 subjects. The RNeasy kit was used to extract total RNA. The KAPA Real-time Library Amplification kit was used to amplify TCR-beta VDJ regions with primers for the TCR constant region and the 5'RACE anchor. Sample indexes and Illumina adaptors were added in a first PCR, after which library yield was increased in a second PCR. The roughly 650 bp TCR product was size-selected on a 2% E-gel SizeSelection system after Ampure bead purification. Library quality was checked on a Bioanalyzer, concentration was measured with Qubit, and libraries were quantified with the Kapa Library Quantification kit before pooling. An Illumina HiSeq 2500 was used to sequence the libraries paired-end at 2 x 150 bp. To increase sequence diversity, about 23-30% phiX was spiked into each library pool. The paper's processing steps were these. Quality-filtered reads were processed with the UMI-based MiGEC pipeline, and over 90% of raw TCR sequences were removed by the MiGEC pipeline during error correction. VDJ genes were aligned to IMGT germline references, and each clonotype was defined by a unique CDR3 amino acid sequence together with V-J genes. VDJtools evaluated clonal expansion, Shannon diversity and CDR3 relatedness (CalcPairwiseDistances, ClusterSamples); CLCbio workbench built phylogenetic trees. A clone was classed as expanded if it had 8 or more unique UMIs, a cutoff based on coefficient-of-variation modelling across technical triplicates. Using fastp at Q25 and MiXCR, TCRdb reprocessed the public reads and kept productive beta chains. Each entry merges the rows of one CDR3 protein and shows their most common DNA and genes. Here the V and J calls rest on TCRdb's processing, not on the authors' analysis. The sample includes about 35,000 distinct CDR3 sequences, with around 4% observed a single time. The leading ten clones occupy less than 2.5% of the sample.

The sample belongs to a study of neurological immune-mediated disorders (dated by TCRdb to about 2019). In terms of the full investigation: Among the roughly 35 multiple sclerosis patients, approximately 31 had relapsing-remitting MS and 3 had secondary progressive MS. The cohort was made up of around 70 subjects, consisting of around 15 HAM/TSP patients, some 34 multiple sclerosis patients and around 20 healthy controls. Peripheral blood TCR-beta repertoires from HTLV-I-associated myelopathy (HAM/TSP) patients, multiple sclerosis patients and healthy controls were compared by UMI-based sequencing. Longitudinal samples, technical triplicates and paired sorted CD4+ and CD8+ T-cell subsets, alongside PBMC samples, were included among the approximately 99 TCR-beta libraries. Results and caveats for the whole study, not just this receptor: Repertoires from 18 of 34 MS patients were grouped by phylogenetic analysis into a cluster of related CDR3 sequences, suggesting a possible repertoire-level signature. The highest TCR clonal expansion was observed in HAM/TSP patients, whereas the lowest was observed in MS patients, even when compared with healthy controls. No identical CDR3 amino acid sequences were found to be shared among expanded clones across subjects, suggesting that TCR-beta repertoires were private in all groups. The MS cluster showed no association with clinical or MRI features, and the authors stated that larger cohorts are needed.

The sequenced sample was PBMCs. This sequence originates from a man aged 25 to 40 with multiple sclerosis. The chain employs TRBV6-5 and TRBJ1-1, with TRBD1 matching 8 junction bases. The sequenced DNA: TGTGCCAGCAGGGACAGGGCGAACACTGAAGCTTTCTTT. It translates to CASRDRANTEAFF.